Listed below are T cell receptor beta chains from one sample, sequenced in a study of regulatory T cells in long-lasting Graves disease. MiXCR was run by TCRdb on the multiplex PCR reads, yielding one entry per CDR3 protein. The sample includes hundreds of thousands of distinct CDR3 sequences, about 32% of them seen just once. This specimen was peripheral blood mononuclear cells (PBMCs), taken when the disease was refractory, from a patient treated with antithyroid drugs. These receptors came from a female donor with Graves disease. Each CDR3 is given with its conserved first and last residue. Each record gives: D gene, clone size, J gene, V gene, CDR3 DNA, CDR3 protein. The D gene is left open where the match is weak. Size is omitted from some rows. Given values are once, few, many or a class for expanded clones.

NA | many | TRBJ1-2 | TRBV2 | TGTGCCAGCAGTGACAGGGGACCCAACTATGGCTACACCTTC | CASSDRGPNYGYTF
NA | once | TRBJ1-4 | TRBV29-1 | TGCAGCGTTGAAGATCGGGAAGAAAAACTGTTTTTT | CSVEDREEKLFF
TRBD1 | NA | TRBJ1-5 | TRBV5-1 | TGCGCCAGCAGCCCGGCCGGGACAGGGAACCAGCCCCAGCATTTT | CASSPAGTGNQPQHF
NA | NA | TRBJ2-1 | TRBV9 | TGTGCCAGCAGCGCCGGACTGAGCTCCTACAATGAGCAGTTCTTC | CASSAGLSSYNEQFF
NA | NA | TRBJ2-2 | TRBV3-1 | TGTGCCAGCAGCCAAAAGGCCACCGGGGAGCTGTTTTTT | CASSQKATGELFF
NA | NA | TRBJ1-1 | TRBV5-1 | TGCGCCAGCAGCTTGGGCATTTCGGGTATGAACACTGAAGCTTTCTTT | CASSLGISGMNTEAFF
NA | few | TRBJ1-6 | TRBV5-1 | TGCGCCAGCAGCTTGGAATCAGGAAGGCACTCACCCCTCCACTTT | CASSLESGRHSPLHF
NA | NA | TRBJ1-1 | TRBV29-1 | TGCAGCGTTGCTTGGCAACCCATGAACACTGAAGCTTTCTTT | CSVAWQPMNTEAFF
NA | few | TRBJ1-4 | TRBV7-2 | TGTGCCAGCAGCTTAGGAGCCGGGACTAGAAATGAAAAACTGTTTTTT | CASSLGAGTRNEKLFF
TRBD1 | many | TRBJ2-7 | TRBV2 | TGTGCCAGCAATGCCCCAGGGGGCAACGAGCAGTACTTC | CASNAPGGNEQYF
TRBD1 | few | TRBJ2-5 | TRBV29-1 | TGCAGCGTTGAAAGGCCAGGGGGAGAGACCCAGTACTTC | CSVERPGGETQYF
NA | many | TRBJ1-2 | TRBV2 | TGTGCCAGGGGAGGGGCTTTCGACTATGGCTACACCTTC | CARGGAFDYGYTF
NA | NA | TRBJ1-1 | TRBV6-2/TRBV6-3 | TGTGCCAGCAGTTCAACGCTAGTCACTGAAGCTTTCTTT | CASSSTLVTEAFF
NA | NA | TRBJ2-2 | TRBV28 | TGTGCCAGCATCGAGGGAGGATACACCGGGGAGCTGTTTTTT | CASIEGGYTGELFF
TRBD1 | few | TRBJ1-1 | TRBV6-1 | TGTGCCAGCATCACAAATCGAAGACAGGGGCGTGAAGCTTTCTTT | CASITNRRQGREAFF
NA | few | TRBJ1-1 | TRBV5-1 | TGCGCCAGCAGCTTGGAGGGTATTACTGAAGCTTTCTTT | CASSLEGITEAFF
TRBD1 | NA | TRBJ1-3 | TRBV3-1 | TGTGCCAGCAGCCAAAGGGGACAGGGGACGGACACCATATATTTT | CASSQRGQGTDTIYF
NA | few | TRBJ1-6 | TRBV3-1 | TGTGCCAGCAGCCCGACTGGGGGAGGTAATTCACCCCTCCACTTT | CASSPTGGGNSPLHF
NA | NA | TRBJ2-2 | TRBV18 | TGTGCCAGCTCACCACCAGGGAACACCGGGGAGCTGTTTTTT | CASSPPGNTGELFF
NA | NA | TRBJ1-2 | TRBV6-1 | TGTGCCAGCAGGCCCGGGATCCAGGGGAACTATGGCTACACCTTC | CASRPGIQGNYGYTF
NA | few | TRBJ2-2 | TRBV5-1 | TGCGCCAGCAGCCTATCCTCGGGCGTCACCGGGGAGCTGTTTTTT | CASSLSSGVTGELFF
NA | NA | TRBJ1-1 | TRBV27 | TGTGCCAGCGTCCAGGGTGGCACTGAAGCTTTCTTT | CASVQGGTEAFF
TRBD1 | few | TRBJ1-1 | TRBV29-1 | TGCAGCGCCCGGACAGGGTCTACTTTTAGGAACACTGAAGCTTTCTTT | CSARTGSTFRNTEAFF
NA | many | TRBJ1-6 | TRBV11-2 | TGTGCCAGCAGTTTGGCAGGGTCACCCCTCCACTTT | CASSLAGSPLHF
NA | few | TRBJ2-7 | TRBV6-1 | TGTGCCAGCAGTTACCCTGACTACGAGCAGTACTTC | CASSYPDYEQYF